This TCR beta chain was identified during a study of shared clonotypes between healthy human individuals. Study overall: CD4 naive and memory got three plates each, CD8 naive two, CD8 memory one.

This CDR3 comprises 15 residues. V lost 0 bases and J lost 0; bases outside the gene matches: 3. CDR1 and CDR2 (germline): SGHRS, YFSETQ. In the naive CD8 group, cells lacked CD45RO and were positively selected for CCR7, so terminally differentiated effector memory CD45RA+ cells were left out. Authors' data handling: From ImmunoSEQ came sequences covering only the junction and carrying no quality scores, so filtering differed. Measured with immunoSEQ multiplex PCR; TCRdb has only the in-frame clones, and not every one. V and J calls and clone size are as listed in that table; D and trimming were resolved from the DNA. The sample has roughly 890,000 clones; 80% to 95% are singletons.

The chain couples TRBV5-1 to TRBJ2-7; 7 bases fit TRBD2. Input material: naive CD8+ T cells sorted from blood. This receptor was taken from a man aged 25-45 years in good health. The chain's CDR3 is CASSLARDYSYEQYF. The CDR3 DNA sequence: TGCGCCAGCAGCTTGGCCCGGGACTACTCCTACGAGCAGTACTTC.